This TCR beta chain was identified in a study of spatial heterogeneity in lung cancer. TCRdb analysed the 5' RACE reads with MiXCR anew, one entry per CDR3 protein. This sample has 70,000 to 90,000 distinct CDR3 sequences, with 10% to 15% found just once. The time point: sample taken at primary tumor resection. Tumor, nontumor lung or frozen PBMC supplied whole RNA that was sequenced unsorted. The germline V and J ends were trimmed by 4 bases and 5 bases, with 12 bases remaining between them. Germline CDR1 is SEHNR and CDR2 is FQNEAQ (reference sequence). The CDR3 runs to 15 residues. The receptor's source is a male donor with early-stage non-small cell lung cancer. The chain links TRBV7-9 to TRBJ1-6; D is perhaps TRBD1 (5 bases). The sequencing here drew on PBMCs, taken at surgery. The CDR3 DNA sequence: TGTGCCAGCAGCTCGACAGAATTCAATAATTCACCCCTCCACTTT. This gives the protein CASSSTEFNNSPLHF.